This T cell receptor (beta chain) was obtained from a study of blood T cell repertoires in COVID-19 (TCRdb year 2020). About the full investigation: Samples covering the acute and convalescent phases of COVID-19 were provided by collaborators in the United States, Italy and Spain. The prospective study material was composed of cDNA or gDNA derived from T cells, B-cell-depleted T cells, or PBMCs. Subjects who had been exposed to COVID-19, were actively infected with it, or had recovered from it provided the deeply sampled blood TCRbeta repertoires that made up the dataset. A freely available public database, intended as a resource for researchers studying the immune response to SARS-CoV-2, is where the repertoires were released. The samples were drawn from two sources: the first 160 participants of the ongoing ImmuneRACE study, and 1,254 subjects contributed by 6 global collaborators. A de-identified subject ID, COVID-19 status, age in years and sex were almost always included in the sample metadata. Where HLA class I and class II types were available, the types were taken from metadata supplied by the sample provider, not from assay-based typing.

The collaborating institutions used their own protocols to collect whole blood in K2EDTA tubes. For TCRbeta analysis, collaborators shipped samples in one of three forms: frozen whole blood, isolated PBMCs, or DNA extracted from either of those sample types. For this clone: Its antigen is still unknown. The input lacks base qualities; no much larger clone sits a single base away.

The immunoSEQ Assay, a bias-controlled multiplex PCR, was used to amplify TCRbeta CDR3 regions from genomic DNA. Per the source publication's procedure: The number of nucleated cells in each sample was estimated by amplification of reference gene primers within the assay. To quantify the absolute abundance of each unique TCRbeta CDR3 rearrangement, sequence reads were collapsed and filtered. Productive Simpson clonality was computed per sample as the square root of Simpson's diversity index over productive rearrangements. Entries here come from immuneACCESS through TCRdb and include only in-frame sequences with V and J called. Some clones fail to appear in such tables; in the studies checked, an unresolved V gene covers under half of the shortfall, and the cause of the remainder is unknown. That table furnishes V, J and clone size, whereas the DNA furnished D and trimming. Here the sample has 75,000 to 100,000 clones; roughly 80% occur a single time. The ten largest clones capture roughly an eighth of the sample.

For this chain, trimming is 4 bases at the V end and 2 bases at the J end, and the number of junction bases without a gene match is 2. Sequences LGHDT (CDR1) and YNNKEL (CDR2) are obtained from the germline V gene (reference sequence). The CDR3 covers 14 residues, taking in both the cysteine and the phenylalanine. Only the CDR3 DNA stays, 42 bases, in frame from base 1. General conclusions and limits of the study: The quantity of clinical and demographic metadata differed by source and by participant and was supplied without curation.

Specimen: peripheral blood. The rearrangement joined TRBV3-1 (or the pseudogene TRBV3-2) to TRBJ2-1; TRBD1 fits 7 bases in the junction. The source is a human donor in a cohort sampled during active COVID-19. For the CDR3, the sequence is CASSLQGPYNEQFF. DNA sequence: TGTGCCAGCAGCCTACAGGGGCCCTACAATGAGCAGTTCTTC.